The 24 T cell receptor beta chains in this list originate from one sample, sequenced in a study of shared clonotypes between healthy human individuals (dated by TCRdb to 2020 to 2022). CD8 naive samples were obtained by positive selection for CCR7 among CD45RO-negative cells, yielding a CD45RA+CCR7+ population from which TemRA cells were excluded. Libraries were built with the immunoSEQ multiplex PCR assay. TCRdb mirrors the immuneACCESS table, restricted to in-frame sequences. Some clones are absent from its copies; in checked studies, under half trace to an unresolved V gene, and the reason for the others is unknown. The sample profile shows around 2.1 million clones; approximately 94% of them were found once. Of the sample, roughly 1.7% is held by the ten largest clones. Sequencing input: naive CD8+ T cells from PBMCs. The sample's cell subset or site label, decoded: CD45RA+CCR7+. Receptors originate from a young man in good health. Some clones in this sample may be carry-over from other donors' samples.

The chain links TRBV9 to TRBJ2-2, with a weak D call TRBD2 (6 bases). Between the trimmed V and J ends, which lost 3 bases and 1 base, there was a span of 10 bases. The CDR3 consists of 15 residues. Germline lookup yields CDR1 SGDLS and CDR2 YYNGEE. As DNA, the CDR3 is TGTGCCAGCAGCGGGGGACTCGTGAACACCGGGGAGCTGTTTTTT. Its protein product is CASSGGLVNTGELFF.

About this clone: The identical CDR3 is also encoded by other nucleotide sequences in the sample. This chain joins TRBV19 and TRBJ2-3; unclear D gene. Germline CDR1 LNHDA, CDR2 SQIVND (reference sequence). The CDR3 spans 13 residues. V was shortened by 5 bases and J by 1 base, with 7 bases between the two germline ends. The CDR3 spells CASSPRRTDTQYF. DNA of the CDR3: TGTGCCAGTAGTCCCCGCCGCACAGATACGCAGTATTTT.

The J gene is TRBJ2-1, the V gene TRBV5-1; the match to TRBD1 covers 9 bases. Germline assignment: CDR1 SGHRS and CDR2 YFSETQ. This CDR3 spans 16 amino acids. V lost 3 bases, J lost 10 bases, and 14 bases stayed unmatched. The CDR3 DNA follows: TGCGCCAGCAGCTGGACCCCGGGACAGGGACAGGAGGAGCAGTTCTTC. Its protein product is CASSWTPGQGQEEQFF. The full variable domain, its missing parts supplied by reference TRBV5-1 and TRBJ2-1, is KAGVTQTPRYLIKTRGQQVTLSCSPISGHRSVSWYQQTPGQGLQFLFEYFSETQRNKGNFPGRFSGRQFSNSRSEMNVSTLELGDSALYLCASSWTPGQGQEEQFFGPGTRLTVL.

The V and J genes are TRBV6-5 and TRBJ2-1; TRBD2 matches at 7 bases. The CDR3 extends over 13 amino acids. Trimming at V came to 5 bases and at J to 13 bases, leaving 11 bases not matched to a gene. CDR1 MNHEY and CDR2 SVGAGI come from the germline V gene. The CDR3 sequence: CASSTWEGEGQFF. As DNA, the CDR3 is TGTGCCAGCAGTACCTGGGAGGGTGAGGGACAGTTCTTC.

The J gene is TRBJ1-1, the V gene TRBV4-2, with a possible D match to TRBD1 (5 bases). CDR1 and CDR2 from the germline V gene are LGHNA and YNFKEQ. CDR3 length: 16 residues. The ends were cut back, 3 bases at V and 3 bases at J, with 17 bases in the middle. The DNA for the CDR3 is TGTGCCAGCAGCCAGGCCCCGGGGCCCGGAGACACTGAAGCTTTCTTT. Translated, it gives CASSQAPGPGDTEAFF.

This chain uses TRBV19 with TRBJ2-1; D is possibly TRBD1 (5 bases). Trimming stripped 4 bases from V and 3 bases from J, with 10 bases between. Germline V gene data show CDR1 as LNHDA and CDR2 as SQIVND (reference sequence). This CDR3 has 14 residues. The CDR3 region is CASSKQGIYNEQFF. The CDR3 coding sequence is TGTGCCAGTAGTAAGCAGGGCATCTACAATGAGCAGTTCTTC.

CDR3 DNA sequence: TGTGCCAGCAGTCTACGGACAGCCGCCGCCTACGAGCAGTACTTC. Its translation is CASSLRTAAAYEQYF. V usage is TRBV28 and J usage is TRBJ2-7; possible D gene TRBD1, 6 bases. This CDR3 comprises 15 residues. Trimming left V 5 bases short and J 2 bases short, with 16 bases between. Germline V gene sequence: CDR1 MDHEN, CDR2 SYDVKM. The full variable domain, with the rest looked up from reference TRBV28 and TRBJ2-7, is DVKVTQSSRYLVKRTGEKVFLECVQDMDHENMFWYRQDPGLGLRLIYFSYDVKMKEKGDIPEGYSVSREKKERFSLILESASTNQTSMYLCASSLRTAAAYEQYFGPGTRLTVT.

V and J are TRBV6-6 and TRBJ1-2; weak D call: TRBD1 (5 bases). From germline, CDR1 is MNHNY and CDR2 SVGAGI (reference sequence). Trimming pared 0 bases from V and 3 bases from J, leaving 8 bases between. The CDR3 is 14 residues long. The CDR3 nucleotides are TGTGCCAGCAGTTACTCCAGGGAGGACTATGGCTACACCTTC. It is translated as CASSYSREDYGYTF.

This rearrangement joins TRBV14 to TRBJ2-7; the D gene could be TRBD1 or TRBD2 (5 bases each). Trimming took 6 bases from V and 3 from J, leaving 18 bases between them. Looked up from germline, CDR1 is SGHDN and CDR2 is FVKESK. The CDR3 length is 15 residues. CDR3 coding DNA: TGTGCCAGCAGGCACGACCGGGACGGCCTCTACGAGCAGTACTTC. Amino acid sequence: CASRHDRDGLYEQYF.

The V and J genes are TRBV4-1 and TRBJ1-2; weak D call: TRBD1 (5 bases). V was clipped by 4 bases and J by 8 bases, with 14 bases between them. The CDR3 has 13 residues. CDR1 is MGHRA, CDR2 YSYEKL, per germline. The CDR3 region is CASSPRDPWGYTF. The CDR3 bases are TGCGCCAGCAGCCCTCGGGACCCGTGGGGCTACACCTTC.

The V and J genes are TRBV29-1 and TRBJ1-1; D is unclear. The ends were cut back, 6 bases at V and 2 bases at J, with 10 bases in the middle. This CDR3 region has 12 residues. The V gene's germline CDR1 is SQVTM and CDR2 ANQGSEA. In DNA, the CDR3 is TGCAGCGTAAGCCGGTCTAACACTGAAGCTTTCTTT. The encoded protein is CSVSRSNTEAFF.

This chain uses TRBV7-9 with TRBJ2-5, with a possible D match to TRBD2 (5 bases). CDR3 size: 14 residues. The V gene's germline CDR1 is SEHNR and CDR2 FQNEAQ (reference sequence). V was shortened by 5 bases and J by 3 bases, with 13 bases between the two germline ends. This CDR3 is CASSPGIGEETQYF. The CDR3, as DNA: TGTGCCAGCAGCCCCGGGATCGGGGAAGAGACCCAGTACTTC.

The chain uses TRBV7-9 and TRBJ2-1; TRBD1 agrees at 11 bases. The ends lost 7 bases at V and 8 bases at J; junction bases unmatched: 10. The CDR3 spans 15 residues. CDR1 and CDR2 (germline): SEHNR, FQNEAQ (reference sequence). The CDR3 sequence is CASTHGQGAFDEQFF. The CDR3 coding sequence is TGTGCCAGCACCCATGGACAGGGGGCGTTCGATGAGCAGTTCTTC.

J is TRBJ1-4 and V is TRBV11-2, with a tentative D call TRBD1 (6 bases). This CDR3 has 15 residues. V lost 5 bases to trimming and J lost 3 bases, with 13 bases between them. Germline lookup yields CDR1 SGHAT and CDR2 FQNNGV. The CDR3 loop reads CASSTQTGPNEKLFF. The CDR3 DNA reads as TGTGCCAGCAGCACCCAGACAGGTCCTAATGAAAAACTGTTTTTT.

This clone has just one count. The chain employs TRBV5-1 and TRBJ1-2; D possibly corresponds to TRBD1 (5 bases). CDR3 length: 16 amino acids. Between the trimmed V and J ends, which lost 0 bases and 0 bases, there was a span of 12 bases. Germline V gene data show CDR1 as SGHRS and CDR2 as YFSETQ. Here the CDR3 DNA reads TGCGCCAGCAGCTTGGGCGACAGACCGGCTAACTATGGCTACACCTTC. This encodes CASSLGDRPANYGYTF.

The V gene is TRBV27, the J gene TRBJ2-2, with 7 bases aligning to TRBD2. The V gene's germline CDR1 is MNHEY and CDR2 SMNVEV (reference sequence). Germline trimming cut 6 bases from V and 6 bases from J; bases unmatched to any gene: 7. There are 14 residues in the CDR3. The CDR3 protein is CASSPGGGPGELFF. The CDR3 DNA follows: TGTGCCAGCAGCCCCGGGGGAGGGCCCGGGGAGCTGTTTTTT.

This clone was found a few times. The rearrangement uses TRBV16 and TRBJ2-2; a possible D gene is TRBD1 (6 bases). The germline V gene encodes CDR1 KGHSY and CDR2 FQNENV. CDR3 length equals 16 residues. V lost 4 bases to trimming and J lost 0 bases, with 12 bases between them. CDR3 amino acids: CASSPEGQTNTGELFF. CDR3 in DNA: TGTGCCAGCAGCCCCGAGGGACAAACGAACACCGGGGAGCTGTTTTTT.

The gene calls are TRBV9 and TRBJ1-1; TRBD1 is a possible D gene (6 bases). Germline CDR1 is SGDLS and CDR2 is YYNGEE. CDR3 length equals 14 residues. Trimming removed 0 bases from V and 7 bases from J, with 13 bases in between. This CDR3 is CASSVDRGAGEAFF. DNA of the CDR3: TGTGCCAGCAGCGTAGATCGGGGGGCCGGTGAAGCTTTCTTT.

V and J are TRBV6-5 and TRBJ1-3; possible D gene TRBD1, 5 bases. CDR1 MNHEY and CDR2 SVGAGI come from the germline V gene. This CDR3 has 15 amino acids. The V gene lost 8 bases and the J gene lost 0 bases, with 14 bases spanning the gap. The CDR3 here is CASWPTESSGNTIYF. The CDR3 coding sequence is TGTGCCAGCTGGCCGACAGAGAGCTCTGGAAACACCATATATTTT.

The V call is TRBV4-1, the J call TRBJ2-7; D is perhaps TRBD1 or TRBD2 (5 bases each). Per the germline V gene, CDR1 is MGHRA and CDR2 is YSYEKL. V was trimmed by 0 bases and J by 4 bases, leaving 13 bases between them. The CDR3 length is 15 residues. The DNA for the CDR3 is TGCGCCAGCAGCCAAGATTGGGGGATATCATACGAGCAGTACTTC. It translates to CASSQDWGISYEQYF.

V gene TRBV27 combines with J gene TRBJ2-2; TRBD1 or TRBD2 may be the D gene (5 bases each). The V end lost 2 bases, the J end lost 1 base, and 14 bases lay between the germline ends. This CDR3 has 17 residues. The germline gives CDR1 MNHEY, CDR2 SMNVEV (reference sequence). In DNA form, the CDR3 reads TGTGCCAGCAGTTTACTGGGACCTTTGGGGAACACCGGGGAGCTGTTTTTT. As protein: CASSLLGPLGNTGELFF.

The chain recombines TRBV14 with TRBJ2-7, with 7 bases aligning to TRBD1. Germline CDR1 is SGHDN and CDR2 is FVKESK. With 0 bases clipped from V and 0 bases from J, the junction kept 5 bases outside the gene matches. There are 16 residues in the CDR3. CDR3 nucleotide sequence: TGTGCCAGCAGCCAAGATGAGGGACAGAGCTCCTACGAGCAGTACTTC. It codes for CASSQDEGQSSYEQYF.

This chain links TRBV7-9 with TRBJ2-2; D is uncertain. CDR1 is SEHNR, CDR2 FQNEAQ, per germline (reference sequence). Trimming removed 3 bases from V and 7 bases from J, with 9 bases in between. The CDR3 is 13 amino acids. DNA for the CDR3: TGTGCCAGCAGCTTCGGCGCGCACGGGGAGCTGTTTTTT. Residues: CASSFGAHGELFF.

A single count supports this clone. The chain carries TRBV4-1 and TRBJ2-1; 13 bases are shared with TRBD2. The CDR3 has 16 residues. The V and J ends lost 1 base and 9 bases, in that order; junction bases with no gene match: 6. CDR1 is MGHRA, CDR2 YSYEKL, per germline. The CDR3 loop reads CASSQGTSGRYGEQFF. The CDR3, as DNA: TGCGCCAGCAGCCAAGGGACTAGCGGGAGATACGGTGAGCAGTTCTTC.